This T cell receptor (beta chain) was recorded in a study of CD8 T cells in Susac syndrome. Looked up from germline, CDR1 is KGHSH and CDR2 is LQKENI. The CDR3 spans 16 residues. V lost 2 bases, J lost 0 bases, and 13 bases lay in between. Reverse transcription used roughly 0.45 to 1 ug RNA and random hexamers. TCRdb reanalysed the immunoSEQ multiplex PCR reads using MiXCR and keeps one entry per CDR3 protein. The sample records roughly 110,000 distinct CDR3 sequences, approximately 93% being singletons. This chain links TRBV18 with TRBJ1-2; TRBD1 might be the D (5 bases). Sequenced material: CD8+ T cells from PBMCs. The TCR was taken from a human donor with Susac syndrome. The CDR3: CASSPRDWEANYGYTF. Written as DNA, the CDR3 is TGTGCCAGCTCACCAAGGGACTGGGAGGCTAACTATGGCTACACCTTC.